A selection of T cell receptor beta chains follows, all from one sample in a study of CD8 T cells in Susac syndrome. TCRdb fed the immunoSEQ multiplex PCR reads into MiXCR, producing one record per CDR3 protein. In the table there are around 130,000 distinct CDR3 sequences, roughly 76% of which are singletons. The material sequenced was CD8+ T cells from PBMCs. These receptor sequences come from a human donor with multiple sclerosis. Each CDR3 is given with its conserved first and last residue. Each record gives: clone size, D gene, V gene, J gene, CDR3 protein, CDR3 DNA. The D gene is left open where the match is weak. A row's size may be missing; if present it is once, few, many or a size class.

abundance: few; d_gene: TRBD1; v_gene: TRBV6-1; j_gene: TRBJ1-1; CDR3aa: CASRTGTGIDTEAFF; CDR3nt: TGTGCCAGCAGGACGGGGACAGGGATCGACACTGAAGCTTTCTTT
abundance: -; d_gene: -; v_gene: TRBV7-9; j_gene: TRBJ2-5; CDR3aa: CASSLLGGETQYF; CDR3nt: TGTGCCAGCAGCTTACTAGGGGGAGAGACCCAGTACTTC
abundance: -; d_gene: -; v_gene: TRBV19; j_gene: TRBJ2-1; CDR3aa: CASSIGDSSYNEQFF; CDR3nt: TGTGCCAGTAGTATAGGTGACAGCTCCTACAATGAGCAGTTCTTC
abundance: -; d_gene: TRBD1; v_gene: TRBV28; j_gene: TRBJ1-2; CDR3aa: CASRADRDVSYGYTF; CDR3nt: TGTGCCAGCAGGGCTGACAGGGACGTAAGCTATGGCTACACCTTC
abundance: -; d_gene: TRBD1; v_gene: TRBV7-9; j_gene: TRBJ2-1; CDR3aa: CASSLVLGGDEQFF; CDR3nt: TGTGCCAGCAGCTTAGTTTTAGGGGGCGATGAGCAGTTCTTC
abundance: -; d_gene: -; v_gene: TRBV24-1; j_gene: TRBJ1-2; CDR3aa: CATRDPSNYGYTF; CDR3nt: TGTGCCACCAGGGACCCTTCTAACTATGGCTACACCTTC
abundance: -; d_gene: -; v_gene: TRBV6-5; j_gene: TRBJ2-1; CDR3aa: CASSTRGYNEQFF; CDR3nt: TGTGCCAGCAGTACAAGAGGCTACAATGAGCAGTTCTTC
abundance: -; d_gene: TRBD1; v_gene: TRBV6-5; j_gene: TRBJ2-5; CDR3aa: CASSSTGQGAGETQYF; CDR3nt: TGTGCCAGCAGTTCCACGGGACAGGGGGCCGGAGAGACCCAGTACTTC
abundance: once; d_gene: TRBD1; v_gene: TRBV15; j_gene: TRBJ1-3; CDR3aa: CATSKPLGQGLFSGNTIYF; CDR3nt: TGTGCCACCAGCAAGCCTTTGGGACAGGGATTATTCTCTGGAAACACCATATATTTT
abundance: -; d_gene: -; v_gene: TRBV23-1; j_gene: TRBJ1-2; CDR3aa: CASSLSGPRDGGYTF; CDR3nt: TGCGCCAGCAGTCTATCGGGACCTAGAGACGGTGGCTACACCTTC
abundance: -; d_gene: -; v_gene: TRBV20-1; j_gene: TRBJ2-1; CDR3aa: CSAIRGDYNEQFF; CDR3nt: TGCAGTGCTATTCGCGGAGACTACAATGAGCAGTTCTTC
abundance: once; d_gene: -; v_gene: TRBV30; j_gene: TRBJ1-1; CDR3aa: CAWGINTEAFF; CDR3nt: TGTGCCTGGGGGATCAACACTGAAGCTTTCTTT
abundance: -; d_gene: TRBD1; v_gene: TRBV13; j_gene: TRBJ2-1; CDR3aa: CASSLVQGAPNEQFF; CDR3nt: TGTGCCAGCAGCTTAGTTCAGGGGGCGCCCAATGAGCAGTTCTTC
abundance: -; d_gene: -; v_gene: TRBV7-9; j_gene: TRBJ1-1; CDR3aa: CASSAPRGSMNTEAFF; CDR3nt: TGTGCCAGCAGCGCACCGAGGGGGTCAATGAACACTGAAGCTTTCTTT
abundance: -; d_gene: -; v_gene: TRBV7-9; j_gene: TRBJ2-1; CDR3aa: CASSFQDYNEQFF; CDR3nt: TGTGCCAGCAGCTTCCAGGACTACAATGAGCAGTTCTTC
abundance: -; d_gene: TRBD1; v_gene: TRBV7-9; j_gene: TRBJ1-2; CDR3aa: CASSMGQAAHYGYTF; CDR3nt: TGTGCCAGCAGTATGGGACAGGCGGCCCATTATGGCTACACCTTC
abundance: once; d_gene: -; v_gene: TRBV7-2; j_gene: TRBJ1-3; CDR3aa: CASSFSVRQAGNTIYF; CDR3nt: TGTGCCAGCAGTTTCTCAGTTCGACAAGCTGGAAACACCATATATTTT